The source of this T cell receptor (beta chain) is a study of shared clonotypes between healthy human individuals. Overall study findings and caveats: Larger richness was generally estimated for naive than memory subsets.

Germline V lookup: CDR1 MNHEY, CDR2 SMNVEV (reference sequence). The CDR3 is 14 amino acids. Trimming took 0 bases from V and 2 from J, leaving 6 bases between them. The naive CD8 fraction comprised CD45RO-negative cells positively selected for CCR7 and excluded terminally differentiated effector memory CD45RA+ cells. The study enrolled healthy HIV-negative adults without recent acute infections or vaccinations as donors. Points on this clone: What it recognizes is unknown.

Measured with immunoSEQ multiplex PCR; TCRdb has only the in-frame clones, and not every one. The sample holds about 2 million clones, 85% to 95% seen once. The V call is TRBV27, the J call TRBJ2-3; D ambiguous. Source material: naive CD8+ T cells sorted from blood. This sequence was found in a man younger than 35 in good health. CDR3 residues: CASSLSVDTDTQYF. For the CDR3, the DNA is TGTGCCAGCAGTTTATCGGTTGACACAGATACGCAGTATTTT.